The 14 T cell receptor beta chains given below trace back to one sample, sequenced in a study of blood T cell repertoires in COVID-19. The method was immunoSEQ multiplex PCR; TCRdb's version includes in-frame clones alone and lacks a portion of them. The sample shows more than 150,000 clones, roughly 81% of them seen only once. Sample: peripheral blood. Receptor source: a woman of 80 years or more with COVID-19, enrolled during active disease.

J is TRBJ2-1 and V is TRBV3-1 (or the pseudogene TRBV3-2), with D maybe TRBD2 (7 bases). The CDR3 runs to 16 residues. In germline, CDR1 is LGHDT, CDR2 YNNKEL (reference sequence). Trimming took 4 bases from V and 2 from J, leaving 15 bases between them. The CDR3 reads CASSLLGGPAYNEQFF. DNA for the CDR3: TGTGCCAGCAGCCTCCTGGGGGGGCCCGCCTACAATGAGCAGTTCTTC.

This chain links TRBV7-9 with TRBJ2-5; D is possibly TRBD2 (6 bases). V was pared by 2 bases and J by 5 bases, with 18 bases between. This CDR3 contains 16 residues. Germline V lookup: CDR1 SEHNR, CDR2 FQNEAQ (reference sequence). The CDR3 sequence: CASSLRGTGQEETQYF. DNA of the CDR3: TGTGCCAGCAGCTTACGGGGGACGGGTCAGGAGGAGACCCAGTACTTC.

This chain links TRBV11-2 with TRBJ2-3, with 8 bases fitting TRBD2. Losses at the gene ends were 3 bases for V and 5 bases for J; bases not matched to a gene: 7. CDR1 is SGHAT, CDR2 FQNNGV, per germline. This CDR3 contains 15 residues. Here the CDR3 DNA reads TGTGCCAGCAGCTTCTCCGGACTAGCCTTAGATACGCAGTATTTT. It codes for CASSFSGLALDTQYF.

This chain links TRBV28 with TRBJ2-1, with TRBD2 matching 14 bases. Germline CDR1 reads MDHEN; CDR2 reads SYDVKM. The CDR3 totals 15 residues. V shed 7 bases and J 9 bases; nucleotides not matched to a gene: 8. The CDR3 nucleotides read TGTGCCAGCACCCGACTAGCGGGAGGGGCAGGTGAGCAGTTCTTC. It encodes CASTRLAGGAGEQFF.

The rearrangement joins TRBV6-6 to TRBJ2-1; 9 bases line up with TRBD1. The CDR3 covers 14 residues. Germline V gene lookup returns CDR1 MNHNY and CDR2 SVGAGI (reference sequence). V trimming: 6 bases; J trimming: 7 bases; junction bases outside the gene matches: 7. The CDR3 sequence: CASRLSGQGNEQFF. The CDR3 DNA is TGTGCCAGCAGACTCTCGGGACAGGGTAATGAGCAGTTCTTC.

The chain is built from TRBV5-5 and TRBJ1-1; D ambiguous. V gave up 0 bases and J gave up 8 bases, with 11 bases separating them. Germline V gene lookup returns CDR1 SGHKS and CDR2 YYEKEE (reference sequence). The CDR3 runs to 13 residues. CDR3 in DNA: TGTGCCAGCAGCTTGGGTTTCATAACAGAAGCTTTCTTT. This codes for CASSLGFITEAFF.

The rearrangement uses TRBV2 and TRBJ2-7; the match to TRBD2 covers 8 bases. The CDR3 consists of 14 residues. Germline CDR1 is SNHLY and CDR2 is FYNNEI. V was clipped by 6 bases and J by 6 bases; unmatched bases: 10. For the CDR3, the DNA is TGTGCCAGCAGCTGGGGGACTAGAAAAGGCGAGCAGTACTTC. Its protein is CASSWGTRKGEQYF.

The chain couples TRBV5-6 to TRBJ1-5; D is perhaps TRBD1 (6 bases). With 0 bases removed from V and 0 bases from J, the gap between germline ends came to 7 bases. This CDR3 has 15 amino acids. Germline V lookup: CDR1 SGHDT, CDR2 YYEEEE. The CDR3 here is CASSLAGVSNQPQHF. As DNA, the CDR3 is TGTGCCAGCAGCTTGGCAGGGGTTAGCAATCAGCCCCAGCATTTT.

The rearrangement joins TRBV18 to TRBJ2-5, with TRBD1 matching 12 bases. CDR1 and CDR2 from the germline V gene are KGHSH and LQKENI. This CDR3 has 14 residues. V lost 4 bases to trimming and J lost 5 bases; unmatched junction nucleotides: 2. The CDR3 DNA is TGTGCCAGCTCACGGGACAGGGGGCAGGAGACCCAGTACTTC. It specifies CASSRDRGQETQYF.

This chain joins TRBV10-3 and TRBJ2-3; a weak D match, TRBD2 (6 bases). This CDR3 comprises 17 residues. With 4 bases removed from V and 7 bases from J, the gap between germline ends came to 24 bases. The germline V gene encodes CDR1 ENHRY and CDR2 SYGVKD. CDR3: CAISARLDAGPTNTQYF. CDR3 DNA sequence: TGTGCCATCAGTGCCCGTCTGGACGCGGGACCAACCAATACGCAGTATTTT.

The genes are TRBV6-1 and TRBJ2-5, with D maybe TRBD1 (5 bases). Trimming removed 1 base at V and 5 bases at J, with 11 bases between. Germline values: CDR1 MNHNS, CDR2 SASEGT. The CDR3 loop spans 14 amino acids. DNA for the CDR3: TGTGCCAGCAGTGAAGAGAAGGGGTGGGAGACCCAGTACTTC. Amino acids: CASSEEKGWETQYF.

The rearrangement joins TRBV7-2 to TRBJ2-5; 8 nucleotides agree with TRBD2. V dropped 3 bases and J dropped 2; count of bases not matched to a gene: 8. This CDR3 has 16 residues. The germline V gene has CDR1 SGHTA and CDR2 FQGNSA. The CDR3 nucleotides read TGTGCCAGCAGCTTTTGGAGAACTAGCGGACAAGAGACCCAGTACTTC. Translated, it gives CASSFWRTSGQETQYF.

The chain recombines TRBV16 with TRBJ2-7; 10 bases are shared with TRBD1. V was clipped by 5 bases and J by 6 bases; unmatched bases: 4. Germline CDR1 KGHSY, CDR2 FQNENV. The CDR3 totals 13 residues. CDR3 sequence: CASSTTGGGEQYF. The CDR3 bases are TGTGCCAGCAGCACGACAGGGGGCGGCGAGCAGTACTTC.

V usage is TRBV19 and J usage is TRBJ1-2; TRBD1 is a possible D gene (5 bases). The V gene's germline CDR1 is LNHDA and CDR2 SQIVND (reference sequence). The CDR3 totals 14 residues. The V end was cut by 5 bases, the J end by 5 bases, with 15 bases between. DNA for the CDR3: TGTGCCAGTAGTTTCCCAGGGCTGGGATATGGCTACACCTTC. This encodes CASSFPGLGYGYTF. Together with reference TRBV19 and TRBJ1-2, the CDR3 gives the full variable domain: DGGITQSPKYLFRKEGQNVTLSCEQNLNHDAMYWYRQDPGQGLRLIYYSQIVNDFQKGDIAEGYSVSREKKESFPLTVTSAQKNPTAFYLCASSFPGLGYGYTFGSGTRLTVV.